These 26 T cell receptor beta chains share one sample of origin, sequenced in a study of tumor and adjacent non-tumor tissue in lung cancer. RNA was extracted from bulk tissue without any cell sorting. The library came from three nested PCR rounds adapted from ARM-PCR protocols. TCRdb called the multiplex PCR reads again in MiXCR, with one record for every CDR3 protein. The table has fewer than 120,000 distinct CDR3 sequences, around 82% seen once; the top ten hold about 23%. Sequencing was done on a sample of lung tumor tissue. These receptors were collected from a man between 65 and 80 years old with non-small cell lung cancer.

On this clonotype: The junction does not match germline at one end; this may be a read error. The chain joins TRBV6-1 to TRBJ1-1, with D unresolved. The length of the CDR3 is 15 residues. The germline V gene has CDR1 MNHNS and CDR2 SASEGT. CDR3 DNA sequence: TGTGTCAGCAGTGAACGAAGGAACTTGCACATTGAAGCTTTCTTT. Its protein product is CVSSERRNLHIEAFF.

Regarding this clonotype: Sequence at one end of the junction differs from germline and may be a read error. J is TRBJ2-1 and V is TRBV29-1; TRBD2 is a possible D gene (5 bases). Germline V gives CDR1 SQVTM, CDR2 ANQGSEA. The CDR3 runs 14 residues. In nucleotides, the CDR3 is TGCAACGTTGAAGGGTGGAGAGGTGAGGGTGAGCAGTTCTTC. Its translation is CNVEGWRGEGEQFF.

Points on this clonotype: Germline is not matched at one junction end, which may reflect a read error. The V call is TRBV10-3, the J call TRBJ2-1; 8 bases line up with TRBD2. The CDR3 is 18 amino acids. Germline V gives CDR1 ENHRY, CDR2 SYGVKD. The CDR3 coding sequence is TGTGCCATCAGTTCCAATTCCTCTCGGGGGGGAACCTACAATGAGAAGTTCTTC. This encodes CAISSNSSRGGTYNEKFF.

This clonotype was seen a few times. The junction departs from the called germline gene at one end, perhaps through a read error. The chain uses TRBV5-4 and TRBJ1-2; D unresolved. CDR3 size: 13 residues. Germline V gene sequence: CDR1 SGHNT, CDR2 YYREEE (reference sequence). The CDR3 DNA sequence: TGTGCCAGCAGCTTGGACGTTAACTATGGTTACATTTTC. It translates to CASSLDVNYGYIF.

As regards this clonotype: This could be a read error, since a much larger clone is one nucleotide away. This rearrangement joins TRBV29-1 to TRBJ1-6; 8 bases fit TRBD1. The CDR3 loop spans 13 amino acids. From germline, CDR1 is SQVTM and CDR2 ANQGSEA. CDR3 loop: CSVTGTGSSPLRF. DNA of the CDR3: TGCAGCGTGACTGGGACAGGCAGTTCGCCCCTCCGCTTT.

The rearrangement links TRBV11-3 to TRBJ2-4; D is perhaps TRBD1 (6 bases). With 5 bases removed from V and 1 base from J, the gap between germline ends came to 18 bases. Germline V lookup: CDR1 SGHNT, CDR2 YENEEA. CDR3 length equals 17 residues. The DNA for the CDR3 is TGTGCCAGCAGCGGTGATATCTCAGGGGTCGCCAAAAACATTCAGTACTTC. As protein: CASSGDISGVAKNIQYF. Drawing the rest from reference TRBV11-3 and TRBJ2-4, the complete variable domain is EAGVVQSPRYKIIEKKQPVAFWCNPISGHNTLYWYLQNLGQGPELLIRYENEEAVDDSQLPKDRFSAERLKGVDSTLKIQPAELGDSAVYLCASSGDISGVAKNIQYFGAGTRLSVL.

This clonotype was seen at least ten times. The V gene is TRBV6-6, the J gene TRBJ2-2; D not resolved. Per the germline V gene, CDR1 is MNHNY and CDR2 is SVGAGI (reference sequence). The CDR3 contains 14 residues. The V gene lost 6 bases and the J gene lost 0 bases, with 8 bases spanning the gap. The CDR3 region is CASRSNPNTGELFF. For the CDR3, the DNA is TGTGCCAGCAGAAGCAACCCGAACACCGGGGAGCTGTTTTTT.

A word on this clonotype: One junction end does not reproduce the germline sequence, and a read error may be involved. The chain recombines TRBV6-1 with TRBJ2-1, with 7 bases identical to TRBD1. This CDR3 region has 14 residues. From germline, CDR1 is MNHNS and CDR2 SASEGT. The CDR3 sequence is CVSSGTGELDEQLF. The CDR3 nucleotides are TGTGTCAGCAGTGGAACAGGGGAATTGGATGAGCAGCTCTTC.

Of note for this clonotype: At one end the junction does not follow the germline gene, possibly because of a read error. V and J are TRBV29-1 and TRBJ1-1; a possible D gene is TRBD1 (6 bases). This CDR3 comprises 13 residues. Germline V gene lookup returns CDR1 SQVTM and CDR2 ANQGSEA. CDR3: CSVEGQAITEAFF. The CDR3 DNA is TGCAGCGTTGAAGGACAGGCAATCACTGAAGCCTTCTTT.

In the case of this clonotype: No conserved phenylalanine or tryptophan ends this CDR3, so it is likely a read error. The rearrangement links TRBV6-5 to TRBJ1-1; D may be TRBD1 (6 bases). This CDR3 is 15 amino acids long. Germline V CDR1 and CDR2: MNHEY, SVGAGI. Trimming pared 10 bases from V and 4 bases from J, leaving 22 bases between. In DNA form, the CDR3 reads TGTGCCACCAGGACCGGAACAGGGTTGGTCACTGAAGCTTTCCTT. It is translated as CATRTGTGLVTEAFL.

Turning to this clonotype: The junction departs from germline at one end; a sequencing error may be responsible. This chain links TRBV29-1 with TRBJ1-1; 8 bases line up with TRBD1. The CDR3 length is 14 residues. Germline V lookup: CDR1 SQVTM, CDR2 ANQGSEA. The CDR3 loop reads CSVLGQGTKTEVFF. CDR3 in DNA: TGCAGCGTCCTAGGACAGGGAACTAAAACTGAAGTTTTCTTT.

The V call is TRBV28, the J call TRBJ2-4; D unclear. The CDR3 is 15 amino acids. From germline, CDR1 is MDHEN and CDR2 SYDVKM. V lost 3 bases and J 3 bases, leaving 12 bases between the germline ends. CDR3 sequence: CASSLWPLVKNIQYF. DNA of the CDR3: TGTGCCAGCAGTTTGTGGCCCTTAGTCAAAAACATTCAGTACTTC. The full variable domain, with the rest looked up from reference TRBV28 and TRBJ2-4, is DVKVTQSSRYLVKRTGEKVFLECVQDMDHENMFWYRQDPGLGLRLIYFSYDVKMKEKGDIPEGYSVSREKKERFSLILESASTNQTSMYLCASSLWPLVKNIQYFGAGTRLSVL.

The chain joins TRBV6-2 or TRBV6-3 to TRBJ1-3; possible D gene TRBD1, 6 bases. The CDR3 loop spans 16 amino acids. Looked up from germline, CDR1 is MNHEY and CDR2 is SVGEGT. V shed 2 bases and J shed 0 bases, with 11 bases lying between them. DNA of the CDR3: TGTGCCAGCAGTTACGGGCAGGGACACTCTGGAAACACCATATATTTT. Translating it yields CASSYGQGHSGNTIYF.

In its sample, this clonotype was seen once. One junction end disagrees with the germline gene, perhaps due to a read error. The rearrangement links TRBV11-2 to TRBJ1-4, with D maybe TRBD1 (6 bases). Germline V gene sequence: CDR1 SGHAT, CDR2 FQNNGV. The CDR3 runs to 15 residues. In DNA, the CDR3 is TGTCCCAGCAGTAGAAGTGGGACAAGTAATGAAAAACTGTTATTT. It specifies CPSSRSGTSNEKLLF.

On this clonotype: Its ends do not fully match the called genes, so a read error is possible. The chain recombines TRBV6-5 with TRBJ2-1; D possibly matches TRBD1 or TRBD2 (6 bases each). CDR1 MNHEY and CDR2 SVGAGI come from the germline V gene. This CDR3 has 16 amino acids. This CDR3 is CTSTPLRGASYNEQLF. The DNA of the CDR3 is TGTACCAGCACTCCCTTGAGGGGGGCTTCCTACAATGAGCAGCTCTTC.

The rearrangement links TRBV12-3 or TRBV12-4 to TRBJ2-5; 9 bases are shared with TRBD1. Germline trimming cut 5 bases from V and 5 bases from J; bases unmatched to any gene: 9. This CDR3 contains 15 residues. CDR3 in DNA: TGTGCCAGCAGTAAAACAGGGGGCGCGTGGGAGACCCAGTACTTC. Amino acids: CASSKTGGAWETQYF.

Regarding this clonotype: One end of the junction is discordant with germline, which a read error may explain. CDR3 DNA sequence: TGTGCCAGCAGCTTGTTGGGGGGTTACAAGCAATACTTC. Its protein product is CASSLLGGYKQYF. This chain connects TRBV5-5 to TRBJ2-7; D perhaps matches TRBD2 (6 bases). In germline, CDR1 is SGHKS, CDR2 YYEKEE (reference sequence). This CDR3 spans 13 amino acids.

Of note for this clonotype: One junction end disagrees with the germline gene, perhaps due to a read error. The V gene is TRBV6-5, the J gene TRBJ2-7, with D perhaps matching TRBD2 (5 bases). The CDR3 extends over 15 amino acids. Per the germline V gene, CDR1 is MNHEY and CDR2 is SVGAGI. The CDR3 region is CTSSHTSGSSYEQYF. As DNA, the CDR3 is TGTACCAGCAGCCATACTAGTGGGAGCTCCTACGAGCAGTACTTC.

For this clonotype: At one boundary the junction diverges from the germline segment, which might be a read error. The V and J genes are TRBV4-1 and TRBJ2-5; 8 bases fit TRBD2. Germline V CDR1 and CDR2: MGHRA, YSYEKL. This CDR3 is 15 amino acids long. The CDR3 DNA reads TGCGCCGGCAGACTCTTACTAGCGGCCGAAGAGACCCAGTACTTC. This translates into CAGRLLLAAEETQYF.

Comments on this clonotype: A single base separates this from a much larger clone, so it may be a read error. The rearrangement uses TRBV7-8 and TRBJ2-1; 7 bases map to TRBD1. Germline V gene sequence: CDR1 SGHVS, CDR2 FQNEAQ. This CDR3 is 12 amino acids long. V was clipped by 1 base and J by 9 bases; unmatched bases: 0. The CDR3 loop reads CASSLGDSEQFF. CDR3 nucleotide sequence: TGTGCCAGCAGCTTAGGGGACAGTGAGCAGTTCTTC.

The chain is built from TRBV6-2 or TRBV6-3 and TRBJ1-5; no clear D gene. This CDR3 spans 12 amino acids. CDR1 is MNHEY and CDR2 is SVGEGT in the germline V gene. CDR3 nucleotide sequence: TGTGCTATCAGTTATCTGGGTCAGCCCCAGCATTTT. Residues: CAISYLGQPQHF.

This clonotype was seen once. The junction and the germline gene differ at one end; a read error may be behind it. The chain has TRBV7-9 and TRBJ1-3; D gene uncertain. This CDR3 spans 16 amino acids. The germline V gene has CDR1 SEHNR and CDR2 FQNEAQ (reference sequence). The CDR3 coding sequence is TGTGCCAGCAACTTAATGATGGCATTCTCTGGAAACACCATATATTTT. This sequence encodes CASNLMMAFSGNTIYF.

To note about this clonotype: The germline gene is not matched at one end of the junction; a read error may be the cause. The rearrangement links TRBV4-2 to TRBJ1-5; D gene unclear. The CDR3 sequence is 15 residues long. The germline V gene has CDR1 LGHNA and CDR2 YNFKEQ. The CDR3 DNA is TGTGCCAACAGCCGTGACGCTCATAGCAATCAGCCCCAGCATTTT. Translation gives CANSRDAHSNQPQHF.

Regarding this clonotype: In this CDR3 the conserved last residue, phenylalanine or tryptophan, is missing, so a read error is likely. The chain joins TRBV20-1 to TRBJ2-7; tentatively, D is TRBD1 (5 bases). In germline, CDR1 is DFQATT, CDR2 SNEGSKA (reference sequence). V was clipped by 5 bases and J by 3 bases, with 11 bases between them. The CDR3 is 12 amino acids. DNA for the CDR3: TGCAGTGCTCCCAGGGATTTCTACGAGCAGTACTCC. Translating it yields CSAPRDFYEQYS.

A remark on this clonotype: A clone one base away is much larger, so this may be a read error. V gene TRBV11-2 combines with J gene TRBJ2-7; D is unresolved. The CDR3 sequence is 12 residues long. Germline V gene data show CDR1 as SGHAT and CDR2 as FQNNGV. CDR3 sequence reads: CGSSPDAYEQYF. CDR3 DNA sequence: TGTGGCAGCAGTCCGGATGCCTACGAGCAGTACTTC.

This clonotype was seen repeatedly, ten times or more. The gene calls are TRBV28 and TRBJ2-7, with 9 bases matching TRBD1. The CDR3 consists of 14 residues. Germline V gives CDR1 MDHEN, CDR2 SYDVKM. After removal of 10 bases from V and 4 bases from J, the junction contained 11 bases not matched to a gene. The CDR3 region has the DNA TGTGCCATCTCCCCGGGACAGGGTCAATACGAGCAGTACTTC. As protein: CAISPGQGQYEQYF.